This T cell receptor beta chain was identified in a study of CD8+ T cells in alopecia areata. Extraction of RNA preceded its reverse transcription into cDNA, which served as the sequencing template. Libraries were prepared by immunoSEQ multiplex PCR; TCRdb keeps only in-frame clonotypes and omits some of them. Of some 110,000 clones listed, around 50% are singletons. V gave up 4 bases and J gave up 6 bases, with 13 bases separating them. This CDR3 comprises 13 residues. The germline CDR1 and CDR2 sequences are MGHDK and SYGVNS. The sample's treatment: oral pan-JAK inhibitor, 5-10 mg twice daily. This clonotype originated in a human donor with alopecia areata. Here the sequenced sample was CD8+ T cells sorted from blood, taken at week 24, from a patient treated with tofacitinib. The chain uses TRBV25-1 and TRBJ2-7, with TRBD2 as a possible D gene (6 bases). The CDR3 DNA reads TGTGCCAGCAGTGCCCCCTGGAGGGGCGAGCAGTACTTC. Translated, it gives CASSAPWRGEQYF.